This T cell receptor beta chain is from a study of T cell repertoires in cytomegalovirus infection. Findings and caveats of the study: HLA-C-restricted CMV clonotypes gave the most frequent clonotype in two of eight donors. Of the TCR beta families, the public ones yielded a cumulative frequency that identified carriers of CMV plus the relevant HLA.

The CDR3 runs to 16 residues. The trim removed 7 bases at V and 0 bases at J, leaving 5 bases unmatched. CDR1 and CDR2 (germline): WSHSY, SAAADI. TCRdb reprocessed the reads via MiXCR and lists one record per CDR3 protein. The sample has about 260,000 distinct CDR3 sequences, around 13% seen once; the top ten hold around 8.7%. This clonotype occurred many times. As yet, its antigen is unknown. V gene TRBV10-2 combines with J gene TRBJ2-1; 11 bases agree with TRBD1. This TCR came from a human donor in good health (CMV status not recorded). Some clones in this sample may be carry-over from other donors' samples. Sample: PBMCs. The CDR3: CASTSGQGVSYNEQFF. Written as DNA, the CDR3 is TGCGCCAGCACTTCGGGACAGGGGGTCTCCTACAATGAGCAGTTCTTC.